Following are 25 T cell receptor beta chains from one sample sequenced in a study of T cell responses to AZD1222 COVID-19 vaccine. Assay: immunoSEQ multiplex PCR; the TCRdb copy retains only in-frame clones and omits some. In the table there are tens of thousands of clones, approximately 79% of which are singletons. Material: peripheral blood, obtained on day 0 of MenACWY control vaccination. The receptor set was obtained from an adult in good health.

This sequence joins TRBV19 and TRBJ1-2; tentative D call: TRBD1 (6 bases). V gave up 8 bases and J gave up 8 bases, with 24 bases separating them. This CDR3 region has 15 residues. CDR1 and CDR2 from the germline V gene are LNHDA and SQIVND (reference sequence). The CDR3 protein is CASRKTFGGLDGYTF. The CDR3 DNA is TGTGCCAGTCGAAAAACCTTCGGGGGGCTGGACGGCTACACCTTC.

V and J are TRBV3-1 (or the pseudogene TRBV3-2) and TRBJ2-3, with unresolved D. Germline-derived CDR1 and CDR2 are LGHDT and YNNKEL (reference sequence). V was shortened by 0 bases and J by 9 bases, with 16 bases between the two germline ends. The CDR3 is made up of 15 amino acids. The CDR3 nucleotides read TGTGCCAGCAGCCAAGAGCAGGCCAAGTCGGTGACGCAGTATTTT. This sequence encodes CASSQEQAKSVTQYF.

V and J are TRBV7-6 and TRBJ1-1, with D perhaps TRBD1 (5 bases). This CDR3 comprises 14 residues. The ends were cut back, 0 bases at V and 1 base at J, with 6 bases in the middle. Looked up from germline, CDR1 is SGHVS and CDR2 is FNYEAQ. DNA of the CDR3: TGTGCCAGCAGCTTAGCAGGACAGAACACTGAAGCTTTCTTT. Amino acids: CASSLAGQNTEAFF.

The V and J genes are TRBV4-1 and TRBJ1-5; D perhaps matches TRBD1 (5 bases). This CDR3 is built from 15 residues. From germline, CDR1 is MGHRA and CDR2 YSYEKL. Deletions cut 4 bases from V and 3 bases from J, with 13 bases between. The CDR3 DNA reads TGCGCCAGCAGCCGGGGGGACCGAGACAATCAGCCCCAGCATTTT. Its protein is CASSRGDRDNQPQHF.

The chain recombines TRBV5-1 with TRBJ2-7; 7 bases agree with TRBD2. From germline, CDR1 is SGHRS and CDR2 YFSETQ. CDR3 length: 13 residues. CDR3 amino acids: CASSSLGRTGGNV. DNA of the CDR3: TGCGCCAGCAGTTCCCTGGGTCGAACCGGGGGGAACGTC.

The chain has TRBV9 and TRBJ2-2, with D possibly matching TRBD2 (6 bases). Germline V gene sequence: CDR1 SGDLS, CDR2 YYNGEE. Trimming took 0 bases from V and 6 from J, leaving 12 bases between them. The CDR3 loop spans 15 amino acids. The CDR3 DNA reads as TGTGCCAGCAGCGTAGGAGGAGGGGAGGCCGGGGAGCTGTTTTTT. It is translated as CASSVGGGEAGELFF.

Only one count was recorded for this clone. The chain couples TRBV19 to TRBJ2-1; D is perhaps TRBD1 (5 bases). Germline V gives CDR1 LNHDA, CDR2 SQIVND (reference sequence). The germline V and J ends were trimmed by 8 bases and 0 bases, with 8 bases remaining between them. The CDR3 spans 13 residues. The CDR3 bases are TGTGCCAGTCTTGACAGCTCCTACAATGAGCAGTTCTTC. Amino acids: CASLDSSYNEQFF.

This clone was counted once. The chain joins TRBV30 to TRBJ1-6; possible D gene TRBD1, 6 bases. Germline loops: CDR1 GTSNPN, CDR2 SVGIG (reference sequence). The CDR3 spans 14 residues. Trimming took off 3 bases at V and 8 bases at J, with 14 bases between the two ends. The CDR3: CAWSGQGRDSPLHF. CDR3 coding DNA: TGTGCCTGGAGCGGTCAGGGGCGAGATTCACCCCTCCACTTT. The full variable domain, in which reference TRBV30 and TRBJ1-6 provide the parts outside the CDR3, is SQTIHQWPATLVQPVGSPLSLECTVEGTSNPNLYWYRQAAGRGLQLLFYSVGIGQISSEVPQNLSASRPQDRQFILSSKKLLLSDSGFYLCAWSGQGRDSPLHFGNGTRLTVT.

The genes are TRBV7-8 and TRBJ1-5; tentatively, D is TRBD1 (5 bases). The germline V gene has CDR1 SGHVS and CDR2 FQNEAQ. The CDR3 covers 16 residues. V lost 3 bases to trimming and J lost 4 bases, with 16 bases between them. DNA for the CDR3: TGTGCCAGCAGCTTGGCCGGGACCGTTAAAAATCAGCCCCAGCATTTT. Protein sequence: CASSLAGTVKNQPQHF.

The chain couples TRBV6-5 to TRBJ1-5; TRBD1 might be the D (6 bases). Per the germline V gene, CDR1 is MNHEY and CDR2 is SVGAGI. The CDR3 is 14 amino acids. V was clipped by 4 bases and J by 4 bases, with 11 bases between them. The chain's CDR3 is CASSFGQKNQPQHF. CDR3 in DNA: TGTGCCAGCAGTTTCGGACAGAAAAATCAGCCCCAGCATTTT.

CDR3 sequence (DNA): TGTGCCACCAGTTTAAGAACTGGGGGTCCGTATTTT. The encoded protein is CATSLRTGGPYF. The V and J genes are TRBV15 and TRBJ2-3, with D perhaps given as TRBD1 or TRBD2 (5 bases each). The CDR3 contains 12 residues. The germline gives CDR1 LNHNV, CDR2 YYDKDF (reference sequence). V dropped 6 bases and J dropped 14 bases, with 18 bases sitting between them.

The chain uses TRBV2 and TRBJ2-1, with D maybe TRBD2 (5 bases). The CDR3 sequence is 13 residues long. The ends were cut back, 6 bases at V and 3 bases at J, with 9 bases in the middle. CDR1 SNHLY and CDR2 FYNNEI come from the germline V gene. CDR3 region: CASSGKNYNEQFF. CDR3 sequence (DNA): TGTGCCAGCAGCGGGAAGAACTACAATGAGCAGTTCTTC.

This rearrangement joins TRBV19 to TRBJ2-2, with D perhaps TRBD2 (6 bases). Germline V lookup: CDR1 LNHDA, CDR2 SQIVND (reference sequence). CDR3 length: 14 residues. Trimming removed 10 bases at V and 3 bases at J, with 15 bases between. The CDR3 sequence: CATRDSDHTGELFF. CDR3 sequence (DNA): TGTGCCACTCGGGACTCCGATCACACCGGGGAGCTGTTTTTT.

This clone was picked up one time. The V call is TRBV6-5, the J call TRBJ1-5, with 8 bases fitting TRBD1. Germline lookup yields CDR1 MNHEY and CDR2 SVGAGI. The CDR3 covers 15 residues. V dropped 5 bases and J dropped 4; count of bases not matched to a gene: 7. This CDR3 reads CASSLGQGGNQPQHF. For the CDR3, the DNA is TGTGCCAGCAGTCTCGGACAGGGAGGTAATCAGCCCCAGCATTTT.

The rearrangement joins TRBV3-1 (or the pseudogene TRBV3-2) to TRBJ1-5, with a possible D match to TRBD1 (5 bases). Germline V gene lookup returns CDR1 LGHDT and CDR2 YNNKEL (reference sequence). With 0 bases removed from V and 7 bases from J, the gap between germline ends came to 16 bases. The CDR3 has 16 amino acids. The CDR3 is CASSQDLGGEHQPQHF. In DNA, the CDR3 is TGTGCCAGCAGCCAAGATTTAGGAGGGGAGCACCAGCCCCAGCATTTT.

The sample holds a few counts of this clone. The chain links TRBV6-5 to TRBJ2-4, with 8 bases matching TRBD2. This CDR3 region has 15 residues. Losses at the gene ends were 4 bases for V and 4 bases for J; bases not matched to a gene: 6. Germline CDR1 MNHEY, CDR2 SVGAGI. CDR3 sequence: CASSSPGGKKNIQYF. The CDR3 nucleotides are TGTGCCAGCAGTTCCCCGGGGGGGAAGAAAAACATTCAGTACTTC.

The chain carries TRBV7-2 and TRBJ1-4; a weak D match, TRBD1 (6 bases). Germline lookup yields CDR1 SGHTA and CDR2 FQGNSA. V was clipped by 1 base and J by 6 bases, with 15 bases between them. This CDR3 contains 16 residues. CDR3 coding DNA: TGTGCCAGCAGCTTAGTCGGGGGGCTTAGGGATGAAAAACTGTTTTTT. Amino acids: CASSLVGGLRDEKLFF.

The rearrangement uses TRBV5-6 and TRBJ1-5, with D unclear. The CDR3 sequence is 15 residues long. Germline assignment: CDR1 SGHDT and CDR2 YYEEEE. With 1 base removed from V and 9 bases from J, the gap between germline ends came to 17 bases. CDR3 in amino acids: CASSLSMLRTGPQHF. The CDR3 nucleotides are TGTGCCAGCAGCTTGAGTATGCTCCGAACGGGGCCCCAGCATTTT.

The J gene is TRBJ2-7, the V gene TRBV27; D uncertain. The CDR3 runs to 13 residues. Between the trimmed V and J ends, which lost 2 bases and 3 bases, there was a span of 8 bases. Per the germline V gene, CDR1 is MNHEY and CDR2 is SMNVEV (reference sequence). The CDR3 DNA is TGTGCCAGCAGTTTAAACACCGACTACGAGCAGTACTTC. Its translation: CASSLNTDYEQYF.

V usage is TRBV28 and J usage is TRBJ2-7; D possibly corresponds to TRBD2 (7 bases). Trimming removed 0 bases at V and 0 bases at J, with 24 bases between. The CDR3 spans 20 residues. Germline V gives CDR1 MDHEN, CDR2 SYDVKM. The CDR3 is CASSLWFAGEERESSYEQYF. The CDR3 DNA reads as TGTGCCAGCAGTTTATGGTTCGCAGGGGAGGAGCGGGAAAGCTCCTACGAGCAGTACTTC.

V is TRBV24-1 and J is TRBJ1-2, with 9 bases matching TRBD1. Germline-derived CDR1 and CDR2 are KGHDR and SFDVKD. The trim removed 7 bases at V and 2 bases at J, leaving 4 bases unmatched. This CDR3 has 14 residues. CDR3 sequence: CATRAGTGNYGYTF. The CDR3, as DNA: TGTGCCACCAGGGCCGGGACAGGGAACTATGGCTACACCTTC.

The chain carries TRBV29-1 and TRBJ1-2; 10 bases line up with TRBD1. This CDR3 spans 15 amino acids. The V segment lost 3 bases and the J segment 6 bases; nucleotides outside the gene matches: 10. Germline CDR1 reads SQVTM; CDR2 reads ANQGSEA. The CDR3 DNA follows: TGCAGCGTTGAGAGGTGGACAGGGGGAGTGAATGGCTACACCTTC. Amino acid sequence: CSVERWTGGVNGYTF.

The chain couples TRBV19 to TRBJ1-1; maybe TRBD1 (5 bases). Trimming cost V 6 bases and J 5 bases, with 13 bases left between them. The CDR3 covers 13 residues. Germline CDR1 LNHDA, CDR2 SQIVND (reference sequence). CDR3 nucleotide sequence: TGTGCCAGTAGCTCGGTGGGGGGAACTGAAGCTTTCTTT. It is translated as CASSSVGGTEAFF.

CDR3 in amino acids: CSASGTGNTEAFF. The CDR3 nucleotides are TGCAGCGCTTCCGGGACAGGGAACACTGAAGCTTTCTTT. The V gene is TRBV29-1, the J gene TRBJ1-1; 8 bases fit TRBD1. Germline V gene lookup returns CDR1 SQVTM and CDR2 ANQGSEA. CDR3 size: 13 residues. V was pared by 7 bases and J by 1 base, with 5 bases of the junction left unmatched.

The chain employs TRBV7-9 and TRBJ2-7; possibly TRBD1 for D (5 bases). From germline, CDR1 is SEHNR and CDR2 FQNEAQ (reference sequence). This CDR3 has 16 amino acids. V lost 0 bases and J 3 bases, leaving 15 bases between the germline ends. As DNA, the CDR3 is TGTGCCAGCAGCTTAGCCGGCAGGGCAAGGAACTACGAGCAGTACTTC. Its protein product is CASSLAGRARNYEQYF.